The 4 T cell receptor beta chains below come from one sample, sequenced in a study of blood T cell dynamics during melanoma immunotherapy. Time point here: pre-treatment baseline. TCRdb's copy holds only in-frame clones and misses some; the assay was immunoSEQ multiplex PCR. The sample holds several thousand clones, roughly 84% seen once. The specimen comprised blood, sampled from a patient treated with checkpoint blockade. Source of these receptors: a human donor with melanoma.

This sequence joins TRBV6-5 and TRBJ1-2; the match to TRBD1 covers 9 bases. Germline V gene sequence: CDR1 MNHEY, CDR2 SVGAGI. The CDR3 sequence is 13 residues long. V was clipped by 5 bases and J by 7 bases; unmatched bases: 5. DNA of the CDR3: TGTGCCAGCAGTAGGGGACAGGGCGGTGGCTACACCTTC. Translated, it gives CASSRGQGGGYTF.

This chain links TRBV6-4 with TRBJ2-1; tentatively, D is TRBD1 (6 bases). The CDR3 contains 14 residues. Trimming removed 2 bases at V and 4 bases at J, with 9 bases between. The germline V gene has CDR1 MRHNA and CDR2 SNTAGT. In nucleotides, the CDR3 is TGTGCCAGCAGTGACAGGGGGAGTTACAATGAGCAGTTCTTC. Protein product: CASSDRGSYNEQFF.

This clone came up a few times. The chain couples TRBV4-2 to TRBJ1-5, with 8 bases fitting TRBD1. The J segment lost 2 bases and the V segment lost 4 bases, leaving 16 bases of the junction unmatched. Germline CDR1 reads LGHNA; CDR2 reads YNFKEQ. This CDR3 has 19 residues. The CDR3 protein is CASSLNRGGQGGGNQPQHF. For the CDR3, the DNA is TGTGCCAGCAGCCTAAATAGGGGTGGACAGGGCGGTGGCAATCAGCCCCAGCATTTT.

The chain links TRBV5-1 to TRBJ2-5; a weak D match, TRBD1 (6 bases). Near its end, the DNA agrees better with TRBJ2-7, so the J call may be wrong. Germline V lookup: CDR1 SGHRS, CDR2 YFSETQ. This CDR3 has 14 residues. CDR3 protein: CASSLRQDSYEQYF. The CDR3 region has the DNA TGCGCCAGCAGCCTTCGACAGGACTCCTACGAGCAGTACTTC.